This entry lists 11 T cell receptor beta chains sequenced from one sample in a study of molecular identifiers for immune sequencing clone quantification (dated by TCRdb to 2016 to 2018). The library was obtained by PCR. This sample was sequenced with an Illumina HiSeq 4000. The public reads were run again by TCRdb, first through fastp at Q25 and then through MiXCR, and only productive beta chains were kept. Each record represents a unique CDR3 protein, reported with the most common genes and DNA among its rows. The sample data list over 600,000 distinct CDR3 sequences, and 20% of these were observed just once. The ten largest clones capture 0.85% of the sample. The source material was naive CD8+ T cells from blood, with Jurkat cell RNA spiked in. Reading the label with the study, this specimen's cell subset or site is: FACS-sorted CD8+CD4-CCR7+CD45RA+ naive T cells. Source of these receptors: a human donor in good health. Some libraries in this study had Jurkat cell RNA spiked in.

Remarks on this clonotype: A much larger clone differs from this one at a single base, so this may be a read error. The rearrangement links TRBV5-3 to TRBJ2-2; 9 bases are shared with TRBD2. TRBV5-3 is identified as an open reading frame with a role that is uncertain. CDR3 size: 15 residues. CDR3 bases: TGTGCCAGCAGCGCGGGACTAGCTAAGACCGGGAAGCTGTTTTTT. Translation: CASSAGLAKTGKLFF.

Many counts were recorded for this clonotype. The chain has TRBV6-5 and TRBJ1-2; D is uncertain. The CDR3 has 14 residues. Germline V gene data show CDR1 as MNHEY and CDR2 as SVGAGI. V shed 3 bases and J shed 0 bases, with 8 bases lying between them. CDR3 nucleotide sequence: TGTGCCAGCAGTTATCTGGCAGCTAACTATGGCTACACCTTC. It specifies CASSYLAANYGYTF.

A remark on this clonotype: A much larger clone differs by one base, so this may be a read error. This sequence joins TRBV12-3 or TRBV12-4 and TRBJ2-4, with 9 bases identical to TRBD1. This CDR3 region has 15 residues. CDR3 loop: CACSRDRAAKNIQYF. The DNA of the CDR3 is TGTGCCTGCAGTCGGGACAGGGCAGCTAAAAACATTCAGTACTTC.

Concerning this clonotype itself: This sequence may be a read error, since a much larger clone differs from it by one base. The CDR3, as DNA: TGTGCCAGCAGCCGGGGCCCGCGGGGGACCCACAATGAGCAGTTCTTC. It specifies CASSRGPRGTHNEQFF. The chain has TRBV7-2 and TRBJ2-1; 7 bases are shared with TRBD2. The J segment lost 5 bases and the V segment lost 5 bases, leaving 12 bases of the junction unmatched. Per germline, CDR1 SGHTA and CDR2 FQGNSA. The CDR3 has 16 amino acids. Full variable domain (rest looked up from reference TRBV7-2 and TRBJ2-1): GAGVSQSPSNKVTEKGKDVELRCDPISGHTALYWYRQSLGQGLEFLIYFQGNSAPDKSGLPSDRFSAERTGGSVSTLTIQRTQQEDSAVYLCASSRGPRGTHNEQFFGPGTRLTVL.

Notes on this clonotype: This may arise from a read error, as a much more abundant clone is one base away. Lacking the conserved final phenylalanine or tryptophan, this CDR3 likely reflects a read error. Because the CDR3's place on the DNA is in doubt, the DNA is left out and the CDR3 is given as listed by TCRdb. CDR3: CASSNSGTSGVSLWFS. The chain combines TRBV7-9 with TRBJ2-1; TRBD2, the table's D call, was not compared with the DNA. From germline, CDR1 is SEHNR and CDR2 FQNEAQ (reference sequence). Inclusive of both ends, the CDR3 amounts to 16 amino acids.

This clonotype was observed at least ten times. This rearrangement joins TRBV6-2 or TRBV6-3 to TRBJ2-7; D ambiguous. The germline gives CDR1 MNHEY, CDR2 SVGEGT. CDR3 length: 14 amino acids. Trimming shortened V by 5 bases and J by 2 bases, and 13 bases separated the two germline ends. The CDR3 DNA reads as TGTGCCAGCAGTACTGGGGAAGGCCCCTACGAGCAGTACTTC. Its translation is CASSTGEGPYEQYF.

This clonotype showed up just a few times. V usage is TRBV27 and J usage is TRBJ2-7; D is perhaps TRBD2 (6 bases). From germline, CDR1 is MNHEY and CDR2 SMNVEV (reference sequence). The CDR3 runs to 13 residues. V dropped 9 bases and J dropped 3 bases, with 15 bases sitting between them. This chain's CDR3 is CASTSSRGYEQYF. The CDR3 bases are TGTGCCAGTACCTCGTCGCGGGGCTACGAGCAGTACTTC.

This clonotype was observed a few times. The rearrangement joins TRBV28 to TRBJ2-2; D is perhaps TRBD1 or TRBD2 (6 bases each). V gave up 3 bases and J gave up 1 base, with 12 bases separating them. The CDR3 has 16 residues. Germline V CDR1 and CDR2: MDHEN, SYDVKM. CDR3 bases: TGTGCCAGCAGTTTCCAAGGGGGGTTGAACACCGGGGAGCTGTTTTTT. It translates to CASSFQGGLNTGELFF.

On this clonotype: Because it lacks the conserved phenylalanine or tryptophan at the end, this CDR3 is likely a read error. The chain combines TRBV28 with TRBJ1-5; a weak D match, TRBD1 (6 bases). V was pared by 4 bases and J by 5 bases, with 12 bases between. Germline CDR1 reads MDHEN; CDR2 reads SYDVKM. This CDR3 region has 14 residues. CDR3 nucleotide sequence: TGTGCCAGCAGTTACAGGACAGACGATCAGCCCCAGCATTGT. It yields the protein CASSYRTDDQPQHC.

This clonotype was seen many times. The chain uses TRBV27 and TRBJ2-5; D may correspond to TRBD1 or TRBD2 (5 bases each). V lost 3 bases and J lost 4, with 12 bases in between. Germline CDR1 and CDR2: MNHEY and SMNVEV (reference sequence). The CDR3 has 14 amino acids. CDR3 loop: CASSFIGTGETQYF. The CDR3 coding sequence is TGTGCCAGCAGTTTTATTGGGACCGGAGAGACCCAGTACTTC.

Worth noting for this clonotype: This may stem from a read error, because a much larger clone lies one nucleotide away. The chain links TRBV7-2 to TRBJ2-7, with D perhaps matching TRBD1 or TRBD2 (7 bases each). The CDR3 is 15 residues long. The V and J ends lost 3 bases and 1 base respectively, with 13 bases between them. The germline V gene has CDR1 SGHTA and CDR2 FQGNSA. For the CDR3, the DNA is TGTGCCAGCAGCTTCGGCAGGGGGGGGTCCTACGAGCAGTACTTC. Protein product: CASSFGRGGSYEQYF.